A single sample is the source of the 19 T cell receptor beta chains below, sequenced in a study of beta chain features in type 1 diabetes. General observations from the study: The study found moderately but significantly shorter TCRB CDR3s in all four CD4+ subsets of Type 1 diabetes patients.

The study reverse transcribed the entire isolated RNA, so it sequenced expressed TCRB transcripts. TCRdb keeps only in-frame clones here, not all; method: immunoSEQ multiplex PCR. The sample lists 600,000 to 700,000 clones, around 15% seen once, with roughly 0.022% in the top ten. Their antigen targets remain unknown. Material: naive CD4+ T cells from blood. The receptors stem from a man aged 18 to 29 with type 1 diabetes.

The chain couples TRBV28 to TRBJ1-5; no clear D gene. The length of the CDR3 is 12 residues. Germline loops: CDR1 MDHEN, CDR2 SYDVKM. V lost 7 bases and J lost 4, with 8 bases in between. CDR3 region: CASNPENQPQHF. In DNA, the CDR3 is TGTGCCAGCAATCCGGAGAATCAGCCCCAGCATTTT.

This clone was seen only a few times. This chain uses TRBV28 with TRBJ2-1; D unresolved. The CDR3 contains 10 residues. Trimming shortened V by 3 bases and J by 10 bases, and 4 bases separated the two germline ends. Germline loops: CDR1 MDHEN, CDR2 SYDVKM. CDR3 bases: TGTGCCAGCAGTTTGAGGGAGCAGTTCTTC. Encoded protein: CASSLREQFF.

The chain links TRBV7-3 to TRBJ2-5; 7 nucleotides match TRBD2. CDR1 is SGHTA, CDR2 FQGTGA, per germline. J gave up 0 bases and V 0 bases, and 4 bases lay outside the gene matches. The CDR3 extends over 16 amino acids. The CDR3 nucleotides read TGTGCCAGCAGCTTAACGTCGCGGGGGAACCAAGAGACCCAGTACTTC. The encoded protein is CASSLTSRGNQETQYF.

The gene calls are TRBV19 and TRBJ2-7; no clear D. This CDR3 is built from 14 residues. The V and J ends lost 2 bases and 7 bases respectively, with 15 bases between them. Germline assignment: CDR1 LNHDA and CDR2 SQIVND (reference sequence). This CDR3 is CASSITGGLREQYF. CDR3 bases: TGTGCCAGTAGTATAACCGGTGGGCTAAGGGAGCAGTACTTC.

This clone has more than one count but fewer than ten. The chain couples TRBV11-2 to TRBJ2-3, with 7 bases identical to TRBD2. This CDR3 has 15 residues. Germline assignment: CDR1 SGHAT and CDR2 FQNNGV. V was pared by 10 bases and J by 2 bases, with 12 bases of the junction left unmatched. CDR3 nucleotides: TGTGCCACCGAAAGGGGCGGGGGACCCACAGATACGCAGTATTTT. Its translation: CATERGGGPTDTQYF.

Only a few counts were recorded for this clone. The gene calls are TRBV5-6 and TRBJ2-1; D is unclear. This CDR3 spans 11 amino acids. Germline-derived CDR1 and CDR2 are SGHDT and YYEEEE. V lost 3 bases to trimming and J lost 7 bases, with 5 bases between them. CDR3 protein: CASSYENEQFF. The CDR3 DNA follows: TGTGCCAGCAGCTATGAAAATGAGCAGTTCTTC.

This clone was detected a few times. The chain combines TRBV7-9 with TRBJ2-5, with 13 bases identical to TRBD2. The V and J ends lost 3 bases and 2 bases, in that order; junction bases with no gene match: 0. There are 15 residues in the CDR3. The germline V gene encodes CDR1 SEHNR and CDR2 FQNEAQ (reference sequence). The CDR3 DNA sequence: TGTGCCAGCAGCTTGGGACTAGCGGGACAAGAGACCCAGTACTTC. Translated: CASSLGLAGQETQYF.

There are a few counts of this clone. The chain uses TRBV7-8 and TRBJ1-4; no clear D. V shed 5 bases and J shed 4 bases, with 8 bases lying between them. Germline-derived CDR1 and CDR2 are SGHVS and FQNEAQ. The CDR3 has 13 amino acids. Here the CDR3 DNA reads TGTGCCAGCAGCGGGGAGGGTAATGAAAAACTGTTTTTT. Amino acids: CASSGEGNEKLFF.

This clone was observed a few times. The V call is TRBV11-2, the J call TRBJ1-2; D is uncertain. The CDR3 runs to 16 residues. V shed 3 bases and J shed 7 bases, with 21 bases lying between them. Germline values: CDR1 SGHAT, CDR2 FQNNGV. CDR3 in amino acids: CASSFGPGSSLGGYTF. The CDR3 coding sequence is TGTGCCAGCAGCTTCGGTCCGGGATCCTCCCTCGGTGGCTACACCTTC.

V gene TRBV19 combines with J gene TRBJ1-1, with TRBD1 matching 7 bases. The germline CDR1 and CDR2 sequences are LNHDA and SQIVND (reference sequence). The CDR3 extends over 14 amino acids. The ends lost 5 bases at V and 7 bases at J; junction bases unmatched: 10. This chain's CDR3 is CASSPIPGTVEAFF. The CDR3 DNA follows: TGTGCCAGTAGTCCCATCCCCGGGACAGTTGAAGCTTTCTTT.

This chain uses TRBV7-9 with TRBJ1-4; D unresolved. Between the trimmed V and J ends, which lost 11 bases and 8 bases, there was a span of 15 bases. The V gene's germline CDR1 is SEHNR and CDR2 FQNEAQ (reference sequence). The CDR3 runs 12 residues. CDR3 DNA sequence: TGTGCCGGTGAAAAGGGTCCCGAAAAACTGTTTTTT. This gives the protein CAGEKGPEKLFF. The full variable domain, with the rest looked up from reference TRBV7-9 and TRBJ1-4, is DTGVSQNPRHKITKRGQNVTFRCDPISEHNRLYWYRQTLGQGPEFLTYFQNEAQLEKSRLLSDRFSAERPKGSFSTLEIQRTEQGDSAMYLCAGEKGPEKLFFGSGTQLSVL.

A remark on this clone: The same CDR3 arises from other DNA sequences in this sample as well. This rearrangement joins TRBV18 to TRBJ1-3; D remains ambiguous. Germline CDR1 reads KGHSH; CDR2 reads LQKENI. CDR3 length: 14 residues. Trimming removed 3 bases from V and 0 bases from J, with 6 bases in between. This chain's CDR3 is CASSPGNSGNTIYF. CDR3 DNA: TGTGCCAGCTCACCCGGGAACTCTGGAAACACCATATATTTT.

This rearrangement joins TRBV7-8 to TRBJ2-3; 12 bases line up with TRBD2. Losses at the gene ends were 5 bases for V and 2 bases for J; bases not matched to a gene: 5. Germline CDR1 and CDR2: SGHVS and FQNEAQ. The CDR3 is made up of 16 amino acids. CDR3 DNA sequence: TGTGCCAGCAGCCCGCTAGCGGGGGGGAACACAGATACGCAGTATTTT. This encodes CASSPLAGGNTDTQYF.

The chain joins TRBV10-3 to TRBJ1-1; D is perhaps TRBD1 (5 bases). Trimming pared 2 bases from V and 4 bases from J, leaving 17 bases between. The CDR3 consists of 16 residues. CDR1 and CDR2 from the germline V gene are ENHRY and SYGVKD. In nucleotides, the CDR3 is TGTGCCATCAGTGAGCCCCTCCGCCAGGGAAGCACTGAAGCTTTCTTT. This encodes CAISEPLRQGSTEAFF.

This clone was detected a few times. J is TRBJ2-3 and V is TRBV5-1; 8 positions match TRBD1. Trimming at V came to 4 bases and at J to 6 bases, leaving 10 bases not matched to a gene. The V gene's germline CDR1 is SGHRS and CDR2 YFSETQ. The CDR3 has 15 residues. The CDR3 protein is CASSLGTGLGDTQYF. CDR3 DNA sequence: TGCGCCAGCAGCCTAGGGACAGGCCTGGGGGATACGCAGTATTTT.

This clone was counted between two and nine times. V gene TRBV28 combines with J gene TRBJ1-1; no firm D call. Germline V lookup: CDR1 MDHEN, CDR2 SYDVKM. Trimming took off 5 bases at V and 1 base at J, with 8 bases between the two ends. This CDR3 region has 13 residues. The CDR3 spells CASSPAKNTEAFF. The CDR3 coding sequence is TGTGCCAGCAGTCCGGCCAAGAACACTGAAGCTTTCTTT.

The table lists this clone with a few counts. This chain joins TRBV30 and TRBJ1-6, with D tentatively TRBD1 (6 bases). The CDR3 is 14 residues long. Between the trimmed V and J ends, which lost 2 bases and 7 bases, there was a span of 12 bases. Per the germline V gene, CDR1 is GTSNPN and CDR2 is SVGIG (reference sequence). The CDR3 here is CAWSQGTSNSPLHF. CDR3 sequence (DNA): TGTGCCTGGAGTCAGGGGACGAGCAATTCACCCCTCCACTTT.

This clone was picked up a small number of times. The CDR3 DNA reads as TGTGCCAGCAGCATCGGGGCGGGGCAGCCCCAGCATTTT. It yields the protein CASSIGAGQPQHF. V usage is TRBV21-1 and J usage is TRBJ1-5. TRBV21-1 is marked as a pseudogene. This CDR3 has 13 amino acids.

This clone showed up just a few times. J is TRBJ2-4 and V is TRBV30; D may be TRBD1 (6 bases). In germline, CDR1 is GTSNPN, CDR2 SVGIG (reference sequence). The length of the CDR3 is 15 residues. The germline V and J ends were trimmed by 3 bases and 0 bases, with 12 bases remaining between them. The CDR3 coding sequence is TGTGCCTGGAGGGGGGACACCCTAGCCAAAAACATTCAGTACTTC. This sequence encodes CAWRGDTLAKNIQYF.